The source of this T cell receptor (beta chain) is a study of T cell changes during pregnancy in multiple sclerosis. The CDR3 contains 15 residues. CDR1 is MNHEY, CDR2 SMNVEV, per germline (reference sequence). With 2 bases clipped from V and 2 bases from J, the junction kept 2 bases outside the gene matches. TCRdb keeps only in-frame clones here, not all; method: immunoSEQ multiplex PCR. Among tens of thousands of clones, 90% to 95% were seen once, and the ten largest hold roughly 5%. The sample here was CD8+ T cells from peripheral blood mononuclear cells, taken before pregnancy. The rearrangement links TRBV27 to TRBJ2-1; 8 positions agree with TRBD2. The receptor's source is a female donor with multiple sclerosis, enrolled in a pregnancy study. In nucleotides, the CDR3 is TGTGCCAGCAGTTTAGCAGCGGGGGCCTACAATGAGCAGTTCTTC. As protein: CASSLAAGAYNEQFF.